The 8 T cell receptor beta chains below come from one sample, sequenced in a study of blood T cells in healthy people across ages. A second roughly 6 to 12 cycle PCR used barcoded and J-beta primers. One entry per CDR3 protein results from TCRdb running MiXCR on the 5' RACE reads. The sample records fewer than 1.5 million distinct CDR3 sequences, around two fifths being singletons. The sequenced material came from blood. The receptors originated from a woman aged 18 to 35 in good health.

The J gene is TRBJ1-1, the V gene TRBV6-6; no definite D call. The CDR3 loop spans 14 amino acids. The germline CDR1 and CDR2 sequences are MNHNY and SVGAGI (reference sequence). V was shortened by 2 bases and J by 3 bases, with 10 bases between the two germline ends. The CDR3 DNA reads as TGTGCCAGCAGTTACCCACTGAGGGACACTGAAGCTTTCTTT. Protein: CASSYPLRDTEAFF.

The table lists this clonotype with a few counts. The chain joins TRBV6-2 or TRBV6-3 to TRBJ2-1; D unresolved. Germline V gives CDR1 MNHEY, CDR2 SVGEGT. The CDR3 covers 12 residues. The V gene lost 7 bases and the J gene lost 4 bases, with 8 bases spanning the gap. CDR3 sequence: CASMADYNEQFF. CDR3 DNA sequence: TGTGCCAGCATGGCGGATTACAATGAGCAGTTCTTC.

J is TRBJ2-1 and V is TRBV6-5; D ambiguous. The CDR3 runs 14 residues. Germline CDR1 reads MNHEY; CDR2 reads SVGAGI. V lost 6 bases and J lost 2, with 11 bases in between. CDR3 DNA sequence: TGTGCCAGCAGCCGGCTGAGTACCTACAATGAGCAGTTCTTC. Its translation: CASSRLSTYNEQFF.

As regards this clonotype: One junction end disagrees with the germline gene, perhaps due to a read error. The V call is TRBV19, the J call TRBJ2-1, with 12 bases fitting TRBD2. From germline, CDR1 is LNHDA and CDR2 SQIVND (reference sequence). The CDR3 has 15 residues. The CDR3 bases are TGTGCCAGTACGTGGACTAGCGGGAACGGGAATGAGCAGTTTTTC. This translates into CASTWTSGNGNEQFF.

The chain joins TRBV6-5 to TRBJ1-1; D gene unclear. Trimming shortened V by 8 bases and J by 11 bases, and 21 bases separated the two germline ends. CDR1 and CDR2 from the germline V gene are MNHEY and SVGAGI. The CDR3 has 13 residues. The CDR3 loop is CASLLDGLEVAFF. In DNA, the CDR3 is TGTGCCAGCCTCCTAGACGGACTCGAGGTGGCTTTCTTT.

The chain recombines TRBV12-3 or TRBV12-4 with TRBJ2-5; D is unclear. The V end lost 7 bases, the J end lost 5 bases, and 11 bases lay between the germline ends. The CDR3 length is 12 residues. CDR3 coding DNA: TGTGCCAGCACCGAAGGCCGGGAGACCCAGTACTTC. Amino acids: CASTEGRETQYF.

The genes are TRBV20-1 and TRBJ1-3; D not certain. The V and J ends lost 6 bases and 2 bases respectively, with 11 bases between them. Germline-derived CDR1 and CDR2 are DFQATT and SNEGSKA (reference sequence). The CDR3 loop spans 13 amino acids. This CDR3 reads CSAAGSAGNTIYF. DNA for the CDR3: TGCAGTGCCGCGGGCAGTGCTGGAAACACCATATATTTT.

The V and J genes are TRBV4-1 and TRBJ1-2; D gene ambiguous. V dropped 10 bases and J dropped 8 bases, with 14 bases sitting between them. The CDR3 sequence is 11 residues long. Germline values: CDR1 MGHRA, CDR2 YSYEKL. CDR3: CATGEGLGYTF. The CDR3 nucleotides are TGCGCCACCGGTGAGGGCCTGGGCTACACCTTC.